These T cell receptor beta chains were read from a single sample in a study of shared clonotypes between healthy human individuals. TCRdb's table, derived via immunoSEQ multiplex PCR, lists solely in-frame clones and lacks some. The sample includes more than 850,000 clones, 70% to 80% of them seen just once. The specimen sequenced was memory CD4+ T cells from PBMCs. All receptors derive from a man aged 18 to 30 in good health. Some clones in this sample may be carry-over from other donors' samples. CDR3s include the opening cysteine and the closing phenylalanine or tryptophan. The order of the fields is J gene, CDR3 length, D gene, clone size, V gene, CDR3 protein, CDR3 DNA. The D gene is left open where the match is weak. Not every row has a clone size; where given, it reads once, few, many or a size class.

J gene: TRBJ2-7
CDR3 length: 14
D gene: .
clone size: .
V gene: TRBV9
CDR3 protein: CASSKRGESDEQYF
CDR3 DNA: TGTGCCAGCAGCAAAAGAGGGGAATCAGACGAGCAGTACTTC

J gene: TRBJ2-5
CDR3 length: 16
D gene: TRBD2
clone size: .
V gene: TRBV7-6
CDR3 protein: CASSPKGLAFAETQYF
CDR3 DNA: TGTGCCAGCAGCCCTAAGGGACTAGCGTTCGCAGAGACCCAGTACTTC

J gene: TRBJ1-1
CDR3 length: 14
D gene: .
clone size: .
V gene: TRBV11-1
CDR3 protein: CASSKIGADTEAFF
CDR3 DNA: TGTGCCAGCAGCAAAATAGGGGCTGACACTGAAGCTTTCTTT

J gene: TRBJ1-5
CDR3 length: 14
D gene: .
clone size: once
V gene: TRBV28
CDR3 protein: CASKITGAYQPQHF
CDR3 DNA: TGTGCCAGCAAAATCACAGGTGCCTATCAGCCCCAGCATTTT

J gene: TRBJ1-2
CDR3 length: 13
D gene: TRBD1
clone size: .
V gene: TRBV9
CDR3 protein: CASSPRGPGGYTF
CDR3 DNA: TGTGCCAGCAGCCCTAGGGGGCCGGGAGGCTACACCTTC

J gene: TRBJ1-2
CDR3 length: 16
D gene: .
clone size: .
V gene: TRBV27
CDR3 protein: CASSSRIQGSNYGYTF
CDR3 DNA: TGTGCCAGCAGTTCTCGGATACAGGGTTCTAACTATGGCTACACCTTC

J gene: TRBJ2-4
CDR3 length: 17
D gene: .
clone size: .
V gene: TRBV5-4
CDR3 protein: CASSRIETGSGTNIQYF
CDR3 DNA: TGTGCCAGCAGCAGAATCGAGACAGGCAGCGGTACCAACATTCAGTACTTC

J gene: TRBJ1-4
CDR3 length: 12
D gene: .
clone size: few
V gene: TRBV29-1
CDR3 protein: CSGLEPNEKLFF
CDR3 DNA: TGCAGCGGTTTGGAACCTAATGAAAAACTGTTTTTT

J gene: TRBJ2-7
CDR3 length: 13
D gene: .
clone size: .
V gene: TRBV7-2
CDR3 protein: CASTRTGSYEQYF
CDR3 DNA: TGTGCCAGCACGCGCACAGGCTCCTACGAGCAGTACTTC

J gene: TRBJ2-2
CDR3 length: 16
D gene: .
clone size: .
V gene: TRBV18
CDR3 protein: CASSPQQEVAAGELFF
CDR3 DNA: TGTGCCAGCTCACCGCAACAAGAAGTAGCCGCCGGGGAGCTGTTTTTT

J gene: TRBJ2-1
CDR3 length: 17
D gene: TRBD1
clone size: .
V gene: TRBV5-1
CDR3 protein: CASSLAPVDRVANEQFF
CDR3 DNA: TGCGCCAGCAGCTTGGCCCCCGTCGACAGGGTGGCTAATGAGCAGTTCTTC

J gene: TRBJ2-7
CDR3 length: 16
D gene: .
clone size: once
V gene: TRBV9
CDR3 protein: CASSVTGEGAMYEQYF
CDR3 DNA: TGTGCCAGCAGCGTCACTGGGGAGGGGGCTATGTACGAGCAGTACTTC